This T cell receptor beta chain was found in a study of technical replicates of blood from a handful of donors (TCRdb year 2017). Receptors were amplified or captured by the immunoSEQ multiplex PCR assay. Imported from immuneACCESS, the table was reduced by TCRdb to in-frame sequences with V and J called. These copies leave out some clones; in studies compared against another copy, an unresolved V gene accounts for under half, and the cause of the remainder is not known. Within this sample are some 74,000 clones, with roughly 96% of them counted one time only. Roughly 0.24% of the sample is in the top ten clones. From cysteine to phenylalanine, the CDR3 is 17 amino acids long. The retained sequence is limited to the CDR3, 51 bases, with the frame set at the first base. The germline V gene (reference sequence) sets CDR1 to LNHDA and CDR2 to SQIVND. Trimming accounts for 4 bases at V and 4 bases at J, while the number of junction bases matched to no gene is 10.

In the case of this clone: The antigen it recognizes is unknown. No base qualities exist here, and no much larger clone lies one base off it.

This TCR derives from a human donor in good health. Sample: T cells isolated from PBMCs. In this chain, TRBV19 is recombined with TRBJ1-2, with TRBD1 identical over 12 junction bases. For the CDR3, the sequence is CASSNPGQGARSYGYTF. The DNA sequence is as follows: TGTGCCAGTAGTAACCCGGGACAGGGGGCGAGGAGCTATGGCTACACCTTC.